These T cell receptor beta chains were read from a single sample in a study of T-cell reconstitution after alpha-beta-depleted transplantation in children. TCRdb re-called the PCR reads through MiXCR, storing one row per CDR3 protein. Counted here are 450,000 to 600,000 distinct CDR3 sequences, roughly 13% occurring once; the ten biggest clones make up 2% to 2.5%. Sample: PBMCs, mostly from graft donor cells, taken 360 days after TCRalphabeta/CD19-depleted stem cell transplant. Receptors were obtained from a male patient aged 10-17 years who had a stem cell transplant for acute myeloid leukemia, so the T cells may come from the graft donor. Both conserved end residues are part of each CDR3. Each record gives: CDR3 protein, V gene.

CASSLHPSAYNEQFF	TRBV7-2
CASSLGALAGVGMNEQFF	TRBV7-6
CASSFDVRTADYEQYF	TRBV7-6
CATSRDPAGLEGEQYF	TRBV15
CAISDPLGQGVTDTQYF	TRBV10-3
CSVVQGATDTQYF	TRBV29-1
CASSQGIYEQYF	TRBV6-2/TRBV6-3
CASSYASRTNEKLFF	TRBV6-2/TRBV6-3
CASSTGPDTQYF	TRBV7-2
CASSRAGGPNEQFF	TRBV3-1
CSVVQSGRPYNEQFF	TRBV29-1
CASSFSRLADTGELFF	TRBV11-1
CASSRDRGLWETQYF	TRBV7-3
CASSQVAVAGGHYEQYF	TRBV4-3
CSASQEAGNTIYF	TRBV20-1
CSARDGGAFSYEQYF	TRBV20-1